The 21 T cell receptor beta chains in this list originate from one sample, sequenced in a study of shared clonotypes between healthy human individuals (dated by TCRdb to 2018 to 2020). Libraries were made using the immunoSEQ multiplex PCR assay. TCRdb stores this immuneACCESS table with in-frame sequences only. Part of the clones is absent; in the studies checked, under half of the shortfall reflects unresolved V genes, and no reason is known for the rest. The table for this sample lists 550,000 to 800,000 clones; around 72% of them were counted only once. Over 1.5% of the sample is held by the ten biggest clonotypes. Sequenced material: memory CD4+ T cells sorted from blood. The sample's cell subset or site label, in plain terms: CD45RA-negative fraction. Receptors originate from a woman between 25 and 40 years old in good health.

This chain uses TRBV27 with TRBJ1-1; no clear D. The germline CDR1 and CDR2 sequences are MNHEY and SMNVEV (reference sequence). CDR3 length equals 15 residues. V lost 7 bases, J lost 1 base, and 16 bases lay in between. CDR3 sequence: CASITNWWGNTEAFF. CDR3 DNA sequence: TGTGCCAGCATTACAAATTGGTGGGGGAACACTGAAGCTTTCTTT.

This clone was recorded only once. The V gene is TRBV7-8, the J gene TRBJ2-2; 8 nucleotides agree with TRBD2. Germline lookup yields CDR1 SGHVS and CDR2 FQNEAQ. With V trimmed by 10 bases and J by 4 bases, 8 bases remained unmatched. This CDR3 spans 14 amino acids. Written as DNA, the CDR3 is TGTGCCACCCAGTGGAGCGGGAGCACCGGGGAGCTGTTTTTT. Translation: CATQWSGSTGELFF.

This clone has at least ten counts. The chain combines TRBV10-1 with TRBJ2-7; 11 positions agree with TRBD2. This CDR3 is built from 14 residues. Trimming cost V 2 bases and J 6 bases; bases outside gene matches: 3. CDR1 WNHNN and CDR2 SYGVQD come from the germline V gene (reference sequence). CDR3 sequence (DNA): TGCGCCAGCAGTGAGGTAGCGGGAGGGACCGAGCAGTACTTC. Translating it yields CASSEVAGGTEQYF.

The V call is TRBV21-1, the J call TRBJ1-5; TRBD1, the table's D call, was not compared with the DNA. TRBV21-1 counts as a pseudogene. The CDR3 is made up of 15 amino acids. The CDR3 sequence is CASSARGHADQPQHF. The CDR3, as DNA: TGTGCCAGCAGCGCTCGGGGACACGCTGATCAGCCCCAGCATTTT.

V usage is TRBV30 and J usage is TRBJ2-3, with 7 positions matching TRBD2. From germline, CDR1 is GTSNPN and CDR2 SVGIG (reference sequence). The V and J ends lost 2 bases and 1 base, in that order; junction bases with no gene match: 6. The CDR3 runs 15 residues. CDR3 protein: CAWSPSGPGTDTQYF. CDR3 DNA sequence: TGTGCCTGGAGTCCTAGCGGCCCCGGCACAGATACGCAGTATTTT.

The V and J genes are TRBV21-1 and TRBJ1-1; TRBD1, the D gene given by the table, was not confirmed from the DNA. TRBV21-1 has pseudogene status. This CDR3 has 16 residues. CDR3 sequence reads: CASRKNRDIVNTEAFF. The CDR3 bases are TGTGCCAGCAGGAAAAACCGGGACATAGTGAACACTGAAGCTTTCTTT.

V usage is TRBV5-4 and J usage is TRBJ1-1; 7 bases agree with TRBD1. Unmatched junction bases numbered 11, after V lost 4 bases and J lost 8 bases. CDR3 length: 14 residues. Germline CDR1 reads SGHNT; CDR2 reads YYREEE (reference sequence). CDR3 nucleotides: TGTGCCAGCAGCATACCGGACAGGCTGGGAGAAGCTTTCTTT. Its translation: CASSIPDRLGEAFF.

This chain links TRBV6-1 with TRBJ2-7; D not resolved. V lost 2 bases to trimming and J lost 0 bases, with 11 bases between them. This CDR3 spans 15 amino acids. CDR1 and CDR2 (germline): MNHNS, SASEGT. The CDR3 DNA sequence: TGTGCCAGCAGTGAATTGCGGACGAGCTCCTACGAGCAGTACTTC. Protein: CASSELRTSSYEQYF.

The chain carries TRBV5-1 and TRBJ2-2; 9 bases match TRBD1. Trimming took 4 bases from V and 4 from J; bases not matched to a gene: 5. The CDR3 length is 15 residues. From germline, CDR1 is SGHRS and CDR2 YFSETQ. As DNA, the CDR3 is TGCGCCAGCAGCAATACAGGGGGCGGCACCGGGGAGCTGTTTTTT. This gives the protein CASSNTGGGTGELFF.

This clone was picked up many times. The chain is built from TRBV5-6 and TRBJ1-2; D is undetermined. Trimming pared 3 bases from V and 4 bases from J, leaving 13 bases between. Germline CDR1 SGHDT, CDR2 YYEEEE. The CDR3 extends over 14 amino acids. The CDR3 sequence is CASSSGWEGYGYTF. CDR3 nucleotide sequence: TGTGCCAGCAGCTCTGGCTGGGAAGGCTATGGCTACACCTTC.

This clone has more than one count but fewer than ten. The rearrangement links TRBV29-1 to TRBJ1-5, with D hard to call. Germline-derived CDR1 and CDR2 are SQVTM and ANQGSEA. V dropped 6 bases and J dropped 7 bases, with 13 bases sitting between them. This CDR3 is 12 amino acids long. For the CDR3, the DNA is TGCAGCGTCGGAGAAAAGGGACAGCCCCAGCATTTT. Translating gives CSVGEKGQPQHF. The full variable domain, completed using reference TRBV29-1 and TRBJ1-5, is SAVISQKPSRDICQRGTSLTIQCQVDSQVTMMFWYRQQPGQSLTLIATANQGSEATYESGFVIDKFPISRPNLTFSTLTVSNMSPEDSSIYLCSVGEKGQPQHFGDGTRLSIL.

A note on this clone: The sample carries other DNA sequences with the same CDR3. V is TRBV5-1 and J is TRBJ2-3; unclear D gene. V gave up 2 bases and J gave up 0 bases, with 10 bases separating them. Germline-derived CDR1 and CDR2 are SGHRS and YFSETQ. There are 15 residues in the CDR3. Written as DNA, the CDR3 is TGCGCCAGCAGCTTAACCGGGCCGAGCACAGATACGCAGTATTTT. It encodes CASSLTGPSTDTQYF.

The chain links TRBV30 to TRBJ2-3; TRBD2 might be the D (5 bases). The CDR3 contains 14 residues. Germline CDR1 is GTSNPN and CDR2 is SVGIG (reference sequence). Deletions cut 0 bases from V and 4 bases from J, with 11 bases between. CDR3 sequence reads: CAWSVHASPDTQYF. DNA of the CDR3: TGTGCCTGGAGTGTACACGCTAGCCCAGATACGCAGTATTTT.

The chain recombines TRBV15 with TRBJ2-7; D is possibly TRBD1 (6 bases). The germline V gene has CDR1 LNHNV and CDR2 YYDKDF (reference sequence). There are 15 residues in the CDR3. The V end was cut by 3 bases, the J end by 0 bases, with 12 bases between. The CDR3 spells CATSSRTASSYEQYF. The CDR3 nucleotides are TGTGCCACCAGCAGCCGGACAGCCAGCTCCTACGAGCAGTACTTC.

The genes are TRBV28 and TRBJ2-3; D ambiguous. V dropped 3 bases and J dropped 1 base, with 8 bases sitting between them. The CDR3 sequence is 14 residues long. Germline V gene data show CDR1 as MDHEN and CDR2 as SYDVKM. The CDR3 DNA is TGTGCCAGCAGTTTTGCCAGTCGCACAGATACGCAGTATTTT. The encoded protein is CASSFASRTDTQYF.

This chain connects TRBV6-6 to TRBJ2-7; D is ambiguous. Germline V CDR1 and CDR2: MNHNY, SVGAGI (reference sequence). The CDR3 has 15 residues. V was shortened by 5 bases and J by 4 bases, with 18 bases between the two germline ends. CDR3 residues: CASSMDGPLSYEQYF. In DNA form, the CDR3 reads TGTGCCAGCAGTATGGACGGACCTCTGTCTTACGAGCAGTACTTC.

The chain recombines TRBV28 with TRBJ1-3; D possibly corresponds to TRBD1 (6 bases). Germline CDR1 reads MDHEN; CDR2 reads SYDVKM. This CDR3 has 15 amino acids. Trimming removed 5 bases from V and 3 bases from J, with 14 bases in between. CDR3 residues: CASSARGAGGNTIYF. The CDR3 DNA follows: TGTGCCAGCAGTGCCCGGGGGGCCGGTGGAAACACCATATATTTT.

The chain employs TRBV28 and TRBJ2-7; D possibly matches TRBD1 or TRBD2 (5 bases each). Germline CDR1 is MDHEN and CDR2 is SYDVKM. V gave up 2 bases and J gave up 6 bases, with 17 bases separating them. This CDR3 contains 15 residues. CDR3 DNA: TGTGCCAGCAGTTTAGGGGACCAAAGGTCCCTCGAGCAGTACTTC. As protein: CASSLGDQRSLEQYF.

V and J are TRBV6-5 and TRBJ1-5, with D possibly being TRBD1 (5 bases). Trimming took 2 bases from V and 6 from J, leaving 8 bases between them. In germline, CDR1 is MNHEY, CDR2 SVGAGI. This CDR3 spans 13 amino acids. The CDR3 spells CASSYMGTQPQHF. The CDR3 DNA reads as TGTGCCAGCAGTTACATGGGGACTCAGCCCCAGCATTTT.

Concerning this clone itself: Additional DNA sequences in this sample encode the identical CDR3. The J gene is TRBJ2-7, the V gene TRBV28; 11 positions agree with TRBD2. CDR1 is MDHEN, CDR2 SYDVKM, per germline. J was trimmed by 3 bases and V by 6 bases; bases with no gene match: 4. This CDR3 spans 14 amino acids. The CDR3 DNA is TGTGCCAGCAGCGGGACTAGCGGAGGCTACGAGCAGTACTTC. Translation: CASSGTSGGYEQYF.

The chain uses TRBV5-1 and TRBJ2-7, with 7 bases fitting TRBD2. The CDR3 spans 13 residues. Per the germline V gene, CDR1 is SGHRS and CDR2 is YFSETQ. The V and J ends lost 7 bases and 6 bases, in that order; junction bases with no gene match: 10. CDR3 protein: CASYSKRDSEQYF. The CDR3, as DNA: TGCGCCAGCTATTCTAAGCGGGACTCCGAGCAGTACTTC.